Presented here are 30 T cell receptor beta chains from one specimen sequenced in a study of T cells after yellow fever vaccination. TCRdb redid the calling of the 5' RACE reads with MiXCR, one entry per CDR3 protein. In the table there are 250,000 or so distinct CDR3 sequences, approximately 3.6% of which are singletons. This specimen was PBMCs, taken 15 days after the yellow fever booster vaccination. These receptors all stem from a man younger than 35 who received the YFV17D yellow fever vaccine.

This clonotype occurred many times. The CDR3 DNA reads as TGTGCCAGCAGCGCCCAGCGGGGGCTTTACAATGAGCAGTTCTTC. It specifies CASSAQRGLYNEQFF. The chain combines TRBV9 with TRBJ2-1; 8 bases align to TRBD2. This CDR3 has 15 residues. The trim removed 3 bases at V and 4 bases at J, leaving 6 bases unmatched. Germline V gene data show CDR1 as SGDLS and CDR2 as YYNGEE. The full variable domain, its missing parts supplied by reference TRBV9 and TRBJ2-1, is DSGVTQTPKHLITATGQRVTLRCSPRSGDLSVYWYQQSLDQGLQFLIQYYNGEERAKGNILERFSAQQFPDLHSELNLSSLELGDSALYFCASSAQRGLYNEQFFGPGTRLTVL.

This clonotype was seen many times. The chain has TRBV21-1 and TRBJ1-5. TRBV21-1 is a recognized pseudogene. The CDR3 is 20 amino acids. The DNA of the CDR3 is TGTGCCAGCAGCAAAGAGCGCGAGGGGCCCTCCTCTTATAGCAATCAGCCCCAGCATTTT. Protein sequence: CASSKEREGPSSYSNQPQHF.

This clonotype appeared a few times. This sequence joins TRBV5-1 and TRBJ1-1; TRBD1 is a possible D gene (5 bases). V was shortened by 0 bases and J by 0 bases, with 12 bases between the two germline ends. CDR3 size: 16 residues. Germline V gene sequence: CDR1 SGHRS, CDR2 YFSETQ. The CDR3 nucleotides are TGCGCCAGCAGCTTGGCTTCAGGGACGTTGAACACTGAAGCTTTCTTT. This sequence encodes CASSLASGTLNTEAFF.

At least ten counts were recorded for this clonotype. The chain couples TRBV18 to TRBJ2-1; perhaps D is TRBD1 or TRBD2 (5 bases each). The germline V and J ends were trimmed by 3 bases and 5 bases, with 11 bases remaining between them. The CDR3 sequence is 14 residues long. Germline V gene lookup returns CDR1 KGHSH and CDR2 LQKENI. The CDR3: CASSPRDAHNEQFF. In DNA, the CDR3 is TGTGCCAGCTCACCCCGGGACGCCCACAATGAGCAGTTCTTC.

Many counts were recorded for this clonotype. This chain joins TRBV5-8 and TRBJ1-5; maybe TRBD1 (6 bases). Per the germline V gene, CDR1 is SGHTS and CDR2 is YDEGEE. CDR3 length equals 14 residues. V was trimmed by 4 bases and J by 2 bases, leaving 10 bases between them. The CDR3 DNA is TGTGCCAGCAGCCACCGACAGGGCAATCAGCCCCAGCATTTT. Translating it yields CASSHRQGNQPQHF.

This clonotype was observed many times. The DNA of the CDR3 is TGCGCCAGCAGGACCCAGCTATATAGCAATCAGCCCCAGCATTTT. Translating it yields CASRTQLYSNQPQHF. The rearrangement uses TRBV4-1 and TRBJ1-5, with no clear D. The CDR3 loop spans 15 amino acids. V lost 6 bases and J lost 0, with 12 bases in between. Germline V lookup: CDR1 MGHRA, CDR2 YSYEKL.

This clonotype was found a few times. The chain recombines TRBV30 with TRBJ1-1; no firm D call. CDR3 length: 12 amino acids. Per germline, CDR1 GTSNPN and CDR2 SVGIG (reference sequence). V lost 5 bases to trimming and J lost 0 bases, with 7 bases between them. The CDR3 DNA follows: TGTGCCTGGGGAGCAGTGAACACTGAAGCTTTCTTT. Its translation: CAWGAVNTEAFF.

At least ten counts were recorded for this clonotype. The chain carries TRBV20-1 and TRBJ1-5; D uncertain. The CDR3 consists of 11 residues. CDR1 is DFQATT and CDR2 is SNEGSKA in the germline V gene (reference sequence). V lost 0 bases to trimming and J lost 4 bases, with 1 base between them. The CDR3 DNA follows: TGCAGTGCTAGAGATAATCAGCCCCAGCATTTT. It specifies CSARDNQPQHF.

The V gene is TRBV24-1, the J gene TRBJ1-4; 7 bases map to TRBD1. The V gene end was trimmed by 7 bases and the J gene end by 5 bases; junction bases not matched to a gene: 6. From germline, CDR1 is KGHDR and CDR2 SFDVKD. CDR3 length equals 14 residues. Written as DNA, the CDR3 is TGTGCCACCAGGGCGGGACAGACGAATGAAAAACTGTTTTTT. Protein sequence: CATRAGQTNEKLFF.

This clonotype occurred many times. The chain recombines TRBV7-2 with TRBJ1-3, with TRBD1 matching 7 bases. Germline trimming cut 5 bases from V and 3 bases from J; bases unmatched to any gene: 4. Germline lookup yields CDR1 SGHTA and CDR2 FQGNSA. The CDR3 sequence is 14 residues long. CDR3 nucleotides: TGTGCCAGCAGCCCGACAGGGAGTGGAAACACCATATATTTT. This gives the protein CASSPTGSGNTIYF. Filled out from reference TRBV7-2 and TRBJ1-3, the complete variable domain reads GAGVSQSPSNKVTEKGKDVELRCDPISGHTALYWYRQSLGQGLEFLIYFQGNSAPDKSGLPSDRFSAERTGGSVSTLTIQRTQQEDSAVYLCASSPTGSGNTIYFGEGSWLTVV.

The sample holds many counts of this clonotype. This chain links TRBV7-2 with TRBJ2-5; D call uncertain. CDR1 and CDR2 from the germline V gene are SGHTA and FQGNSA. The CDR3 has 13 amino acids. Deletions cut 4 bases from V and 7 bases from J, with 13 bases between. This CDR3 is CASSSRPRGTQYF. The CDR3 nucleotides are TGTGCCAGCAGCTCGAGACCTCGCGGGACCCAGTACTTC.

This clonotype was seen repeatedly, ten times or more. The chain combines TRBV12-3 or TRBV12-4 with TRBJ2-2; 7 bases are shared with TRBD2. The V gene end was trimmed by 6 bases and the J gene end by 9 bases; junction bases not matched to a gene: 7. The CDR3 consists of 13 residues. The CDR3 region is CASSPSGIRELFF. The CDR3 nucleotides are TGTGCCAGCAGCCCCAGCGGGATCCGGGAGCTGTTTTTT.

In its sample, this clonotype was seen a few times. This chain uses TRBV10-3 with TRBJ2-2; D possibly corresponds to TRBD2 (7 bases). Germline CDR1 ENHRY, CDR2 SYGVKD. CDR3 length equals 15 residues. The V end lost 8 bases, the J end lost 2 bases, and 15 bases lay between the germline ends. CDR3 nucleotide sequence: TGTGCCATCCATCGCGGGGGCCTAAACACCGGGGAGCTGTTTTTT. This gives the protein CAIHRGGLNTGELFF.

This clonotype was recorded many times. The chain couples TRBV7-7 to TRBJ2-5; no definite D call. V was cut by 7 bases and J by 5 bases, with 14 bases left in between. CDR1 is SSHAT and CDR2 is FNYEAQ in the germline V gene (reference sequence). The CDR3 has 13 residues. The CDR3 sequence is CASTSMPGETQYF. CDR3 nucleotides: TGTGCCAGCACCAGTATGCCCGGGGAGACCCAGTACTTC.

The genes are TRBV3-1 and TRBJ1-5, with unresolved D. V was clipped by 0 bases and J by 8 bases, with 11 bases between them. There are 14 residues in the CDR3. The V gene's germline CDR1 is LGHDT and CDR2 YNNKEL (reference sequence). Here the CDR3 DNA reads TGTGCCAGCAGCCAAGAAAAAGCGGGGAAGCCCCAGCATTTT. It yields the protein CASSQEKAGKPQHF. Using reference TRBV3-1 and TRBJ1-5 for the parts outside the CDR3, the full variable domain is DTAVSQTPKYLVTQMGNDKSIKCEQNLGHDTMYWYKQDSKKFLKIMFSYNNKELIINETVPNRFSPKSPDKAHLNLHINSLELGDSAVYFCASSQEKAGKPQHFGDGTRLSIL.

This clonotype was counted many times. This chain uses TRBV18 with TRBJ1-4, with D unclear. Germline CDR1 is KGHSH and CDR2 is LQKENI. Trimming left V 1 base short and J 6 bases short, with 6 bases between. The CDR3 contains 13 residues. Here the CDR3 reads CASSPLRDEKLFF. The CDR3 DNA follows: TGTGCCAGCTCACCACTTAGGGATGAAAAACTGTTTTTT.

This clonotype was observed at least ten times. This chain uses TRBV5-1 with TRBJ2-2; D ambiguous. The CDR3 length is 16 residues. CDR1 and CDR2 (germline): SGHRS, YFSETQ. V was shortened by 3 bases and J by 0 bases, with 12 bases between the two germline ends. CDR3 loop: CASSSRQQSNTGELFF. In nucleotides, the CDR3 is TGCGCCAGCAGCTCGAGGCAACAATCGAACACCGGGGAGCTGTTTTTT.

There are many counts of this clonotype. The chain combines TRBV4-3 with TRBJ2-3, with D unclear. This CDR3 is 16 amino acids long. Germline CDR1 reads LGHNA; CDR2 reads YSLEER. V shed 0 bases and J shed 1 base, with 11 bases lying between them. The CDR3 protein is CASSQEPERGTDTQYF. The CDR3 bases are TGCGCCAGCAGCCAAGAACCGGAGCGAGGCACAGATACGCAGTATTTT.

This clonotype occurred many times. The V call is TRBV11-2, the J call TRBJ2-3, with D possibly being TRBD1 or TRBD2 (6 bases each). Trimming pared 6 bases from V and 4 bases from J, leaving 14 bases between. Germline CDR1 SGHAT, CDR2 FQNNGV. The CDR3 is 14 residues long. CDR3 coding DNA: TGTGCCAGCAGTAGGGGGGTTTCCCCAGATACGCAGTATTTT. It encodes CASSRGVSPDTQYF.

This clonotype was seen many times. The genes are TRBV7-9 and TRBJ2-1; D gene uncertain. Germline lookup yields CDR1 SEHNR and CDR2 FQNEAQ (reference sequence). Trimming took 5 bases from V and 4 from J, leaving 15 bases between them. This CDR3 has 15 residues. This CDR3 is CASSQGPSTYNEQFF. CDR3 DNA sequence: TGTGCCAGCAGCCAAGGGCCATCGACATACAATGAGCAGTTCTTC.

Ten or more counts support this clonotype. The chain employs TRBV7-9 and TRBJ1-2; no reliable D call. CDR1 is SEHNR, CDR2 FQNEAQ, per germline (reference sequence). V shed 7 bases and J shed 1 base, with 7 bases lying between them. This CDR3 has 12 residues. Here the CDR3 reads CASIRFNYGYTF. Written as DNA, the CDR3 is TGTGCCAGCATAAGGTTTAACTATGGCTACACCTTC.

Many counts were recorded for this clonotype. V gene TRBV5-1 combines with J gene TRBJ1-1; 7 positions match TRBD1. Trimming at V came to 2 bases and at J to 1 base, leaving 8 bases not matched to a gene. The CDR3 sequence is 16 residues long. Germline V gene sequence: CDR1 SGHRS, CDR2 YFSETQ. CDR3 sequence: CASSLQGRGTNTEAFF. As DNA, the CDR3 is TGCGCCAGCAGCTTACAGGGGAGGGGGACGAACACTGAAGCTTTCTTT.

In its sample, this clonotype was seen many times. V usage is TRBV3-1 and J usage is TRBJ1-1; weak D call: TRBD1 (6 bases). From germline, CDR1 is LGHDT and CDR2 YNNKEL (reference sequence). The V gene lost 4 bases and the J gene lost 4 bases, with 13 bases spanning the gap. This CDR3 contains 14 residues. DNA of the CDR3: TGTGCCAGCAGCCCTTATAGGGGGGGCACTGAAGCTTTCTTT. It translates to CASSPYRGGTEAFF. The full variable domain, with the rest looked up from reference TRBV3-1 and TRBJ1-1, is DTAVSQTPKYLVTQMGNDKSIKCEQNLGHDTMYWYKQDSKKFLKIMFSYNNKELIINETVPNRFSPKSPDKAHLNLHINSLELGDSAVYFCASSPYRGGTEAFFGQGTRLTVV.

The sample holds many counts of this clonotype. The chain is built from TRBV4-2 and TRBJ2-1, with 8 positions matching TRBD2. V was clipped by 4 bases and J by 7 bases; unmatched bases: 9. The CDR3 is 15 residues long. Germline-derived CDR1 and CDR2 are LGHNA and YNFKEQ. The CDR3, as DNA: TGTGCCAGCAGCCCCGGGGGGGCCAATGTGAATGAGCAGTTCTTC. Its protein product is CASSPGGANVNEQFF.

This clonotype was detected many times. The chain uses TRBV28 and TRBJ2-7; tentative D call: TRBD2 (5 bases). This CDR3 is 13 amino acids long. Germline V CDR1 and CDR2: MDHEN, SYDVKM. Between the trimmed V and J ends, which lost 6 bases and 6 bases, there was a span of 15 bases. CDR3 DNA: TGTGCCAGCAGGTCCGGACTCTGGGGCGAGCAGTACGTC. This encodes CASRSGLWGEQYV.

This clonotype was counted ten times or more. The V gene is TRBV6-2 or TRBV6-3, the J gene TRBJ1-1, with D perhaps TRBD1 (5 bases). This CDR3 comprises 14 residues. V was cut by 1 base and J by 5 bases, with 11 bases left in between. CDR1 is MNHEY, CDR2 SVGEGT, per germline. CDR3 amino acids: CASSYWGRRTEAFF. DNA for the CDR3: TGTGCCAGCAGTTACTGGGGGAGAAGGACTGAAGCTTTCTTT.

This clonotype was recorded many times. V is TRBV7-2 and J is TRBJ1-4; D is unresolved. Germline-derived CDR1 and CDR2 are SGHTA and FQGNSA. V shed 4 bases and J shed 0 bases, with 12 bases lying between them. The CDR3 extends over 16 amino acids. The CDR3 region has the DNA TGTGCCAGCAGCTCCGAACTGCTCCCAACTAATGAAAAACTGTTTTTT. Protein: CASSSELLPTNEKLFF.

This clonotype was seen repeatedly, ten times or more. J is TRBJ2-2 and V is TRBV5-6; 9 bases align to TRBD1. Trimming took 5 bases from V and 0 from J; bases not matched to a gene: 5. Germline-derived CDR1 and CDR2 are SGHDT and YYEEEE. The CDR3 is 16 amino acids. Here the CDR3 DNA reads TGTGCCAGCAGACGATGGACAGGGGCGAACACCGGGGAGCTGTTTTTT. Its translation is CASRRWTGANTGELFF. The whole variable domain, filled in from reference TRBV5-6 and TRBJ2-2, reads DAGVTQSPTHLIKTRGQQVTLRCSPKSGHDTVSWYQQALGQGPQFIFQYYEEEERQRGNFPDRFSGHQFPNYSSELNVNALLLGDSALYLCASRRWTGANTGELFFGEGSRLTVL.

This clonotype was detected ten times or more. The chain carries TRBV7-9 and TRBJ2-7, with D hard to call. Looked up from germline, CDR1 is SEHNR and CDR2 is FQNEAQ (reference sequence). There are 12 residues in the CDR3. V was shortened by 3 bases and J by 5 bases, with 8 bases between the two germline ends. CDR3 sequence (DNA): TGTGCCAGCAGCTTTCTAATGAACGAGCAGTACGTC. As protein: CASSFLMNEQYV.

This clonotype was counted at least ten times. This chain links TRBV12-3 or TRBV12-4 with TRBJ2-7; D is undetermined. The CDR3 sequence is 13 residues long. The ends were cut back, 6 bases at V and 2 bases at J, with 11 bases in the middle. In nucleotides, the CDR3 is TGTGCCAGCAGACGGTCGGCAACCTACGAGCAGTACTTC. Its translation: CASRRSATYEQYF.